The entry that follows covers one T cell receptor beta chain sequence. This record belongs to a study of blood T cell repertoires in COVID-19. Study summary: T cells, B-cell-depleted T cells, or PBMCs supplied cDNA or gDNA.

In the authors' methods: How many nucleated cells were present was estimated from reference gene primer amplification. Sequencing was performed with immunoSEQ multiplex PCR; in TCRdb, only in-frame clones are kept and a portion is missing. V and J calls and clone size are copied from that table; D and trimming were computed from the DNA. The table lists a few hundred thousand clones, approximately 82% of them singletons. The CDR3 is 14 amino acids. Trimming pared 3 bases from V and 4 bases from J, leaving 13 bases between. Germline V gene lookup returns CDR1 MDHEN and CDR2 SYDVKM. The rearrangement uses TRBV28 and TRBJ2-7, with a possible D match to TRBD2 (7 bases). The receptor comes from a young woman with acute or convalescent COVID-19. The material sequenced was peripheral blood. CDR3 DNA: TGTGCCAGCAGTTTCAGGGGTAGCGGGTACGAGCAGTACTTC. This codes for CASSFRGSGYEQYF.